This TCR beta chain derives from a study of blood T cell repertoires in COVID-19. Study in general: Samples of COVID-19 (acute and convalescent) were obtained from the United States, Italy and Spain.

Trimming took 3 bases from V and 8 from J; bases not matched to a gene: 7. Per germline, CDR1 KGHSH and CDR2 LQKENI. This CDR3 contains 14 residues. Sequencing was performed with immunoSEQ multiplex PCR; in TCRdb, only in-frame clones are kept and a portion is missing. This table has some 140,000 clones, around 85% appearing once. The table lists this clone with a count of one. Specimen: peripheral blood. The chain couples TRBV18 to TRBJ2-1, with 7 positions matching TRBD1. The TCR was taken from a man in his 60s with COVID-19, enrolled during active disease. The CDR3 DNA follows: TGTGCCAGCTCACCCGGACAGGTAATCGATGAGCAGTTCTTC. It translates to CASSPGQVIDEQFF. The full variable domain, rest sourced from reference TRBV18 and TRBJ2-1, is NAGVMQNPRHLVRRRGQEARLRCSPMKGHSHVYWYRQLPEEGLKFMVYLQKENIIDESGMPKERFSAEFPKEGPSILRIQQVVRGDSAAYFCASSPGQVIDEQFFGPGTRLTVL.